This T cell receptor beta chain derives from a study of CD8 T cells in ankylosing spondylitis. This clonotype has ten or more counts. Its antigen is currently unknown. With molecular barcodes, quantitative 5'-RACE was used to make the TCR beta libraries. TCRdb redid the calling of the 5' RACE reads with MiXCR, one entry per CDR3 protein. The data show 300,000 to 350,000 distinct CDR3 sequences, around 20% seen once. Whole-study results and caveats: Some motif variants were previously reported in reactive arthritis synovial fluid and blood. With a CD8+ phenotype, disease-linked clones were relatively rare in peripheral blood. Reportedly, disease-linked clones are significantly enriched in ankylosing spondylitis patients' matched synovial fluid.

The germline gives CDR1 KGHSH, CDR2 LQKENI. The V gene lost 2 bases and the J gene lost 2 bases, with 6 bases spanning the gap. CDR3 length: 13 amino acids. The receptor's source is a female donor with ankylosing spondylitis or in good health (not recorded which). V gene TRBV18 combines with J gene TRBJ2-5; D is undetermined. The sequencing input was blood, either unsorted or a sorted T cell fraction (not recorded which). CDR3 nucleotide sequence: TGTGCCAGCTCACCAGGGATTCAAGAGACCCAGTACTTC. This encodes CASSPGIQETQYF.